A selection of T cell receptor beta chains follows, all from one sample in a study of T cell responses to AZD1222 COVID-19 vaccine. Only in-frame clones appear in the TCRdb table, and some are missing; sequencing was by immunoSEQ multiplex PCR. Among fewer than 200,000 clones listed, 80% to 95% were seen once. This sample comprised peripheral blood, obtained on day 0 of AZD1222 vaccination. The receptors stem from an adult in good health. The CDR3 runs from the conserved cysteine through the conserved F or W. D genes are given only for firm matches. Clone size appears in some rows only: once, few, many, or a class for an expanded clone.

NA	TRBD1	TRBV2	TRBJ1-5	CASRGGQGSNQPQHF	TGTGCCAGCAGGGGGGGACAGGGTAGCAATCAGCCCCAGCATTTT
NA	NA	TRBV7-9	TRBJ2-5	CASSLWGAKKETQYF	TGTGCCAGCAGCTTATGGGGAGCTAAGAAAGAGACCCAGTACTTC
once	TRBD2	TRBV10-3	TRBJ2-3	CAISVLGLAGASTDTQYF	TGTGCCATCAGTGTACTGGGACTAGCGGGAGCTAGCACAGATACGCAGTATTTT
NA	TRBD1	TRBV20-1	TRBJ2-3	CSASHFTRTGASDTQYF	TGCAGTGCTAGTCACTTCACGAGGACAGGGGCATCCGATACGCAGTATTTT
NA	NA	TRBV2	TRBJ1-2	CASSEGRAARGYTF	TGTGCCAGCAGTGAGGGGCGGGCCGCCAGGGGCTACACCTTC
NA	NA	TRBV6-6	TRBJ1-4	CASSYIRGIEEKLFF	TGTGCCAGCAGTTACATCAGGGGTATCGAAGAAAAACTGTTTTTT
NA	NA	TRBV19	TRBJ2-1	CASGPGVPPEQFF	TGTGCCAGTGGTCCGGGTGTTCCCCCTGAGCAGTTCTTC
NA	NA	TRBV7-9	TRBJ1-1	CASSLQRTEAFF	TGTGCCAGCAGCTTGCAAAGGACAGAAGCTTTCTTT
NA	NA	TRBV6-5	TRBJ2-5	CASSYSASAVETQYF	TGTGCCAGCAGTTACTCGGCGTCTGCCGTTGAGACCCAGTACTTC
NA	NA	TRBV3-1/TRBV3-2	TRBJ1-6	CASSQGTYNSPLHF	TGTGCCAGCAGCCAAGGAACCTATAATTCACCCCTCCACTTT
NA	NA	TRBV5-1	TRBJ2-3	CASSSPSTDTQYF	TGCGCCAGCAGCTCACCTAGCACAGATACGCAGTATTTT
few	TRBD2	TRBV5-1	TRBJ2-1	CASSSGTSGSNEQFF	TGCGCCAGCAGCTCCGGGACTAGCGGGAGCAATGAGCAGTTCTTC
NA	NA	TRBV7-2	TRBJ1-3	CASSFLAGSGNTIYF	TGTGCCAGCAGCTTTCTGGCAGGCTCTGGAAACACCATATATTTT
NA	NA	TRBV3-1/TRBV3-2	TRBJ2-7	CASSQDGGGSYEQYF	TGTGCCAGCAGCCAAGATGGGGGAGGCTCCTACGAGCAGTACTTC
NA	TRBD1	TRBV14	TRBJ2-5	CASSRDSQETQYF	TGTGCCAGCAGCCGGGACAGTCAAGAGACCCAGTACTTC
NA	NA	TRBV5-6	TRBJ1-5	CASSLAGHIGQPQHF	TGTGCCAGCAGCTTGGCGGGACACATAGGGCAGCCCCAGCATTTT